This T cell receptor beta chain was found in a study of T cell repertoires in cytomegalovirus infection. About the study: It can be stated that public TCR beta signatures indicated CMV infection as well as a matching HLA type.

TCRdb called the reads again in MiXCR, with one record for every CDR3 protein. This table holds some 280,000 distinct CDR3 sequences, about an eighth found once. For this clonotype: Its antigen is not identified.

Overall study results and limits: HLA-C-restricted TCR beta clonotypes specific for CMV led the ex vivo response. Based on cumulative public TCR beta family frequency, carriers of CMV plus the relevant HLA were identified.

Germline CDR1 reads SGHTA; CDR2 reads FQGTGA. Trimming removed 4 bases from V and 4 bases from J, with 17 bases in between. The length of the CDR3 is 17 residues. The clonotype was recovered from a human donor in good health (CMV status not recorded). Some clones in this sample may be carry-over from other donors' samples. Specimen: PBMCs. The chain links TRBV7-3 to TRBJ2-6; no clear D. The DNA for the CDR3 is TGTGCCAGCAGCTCCCGACCGGGTTCTGTGGGGGCCAACGTCCTGACTTTC. This gives the protein CASSSRPGSVGANVLTF.